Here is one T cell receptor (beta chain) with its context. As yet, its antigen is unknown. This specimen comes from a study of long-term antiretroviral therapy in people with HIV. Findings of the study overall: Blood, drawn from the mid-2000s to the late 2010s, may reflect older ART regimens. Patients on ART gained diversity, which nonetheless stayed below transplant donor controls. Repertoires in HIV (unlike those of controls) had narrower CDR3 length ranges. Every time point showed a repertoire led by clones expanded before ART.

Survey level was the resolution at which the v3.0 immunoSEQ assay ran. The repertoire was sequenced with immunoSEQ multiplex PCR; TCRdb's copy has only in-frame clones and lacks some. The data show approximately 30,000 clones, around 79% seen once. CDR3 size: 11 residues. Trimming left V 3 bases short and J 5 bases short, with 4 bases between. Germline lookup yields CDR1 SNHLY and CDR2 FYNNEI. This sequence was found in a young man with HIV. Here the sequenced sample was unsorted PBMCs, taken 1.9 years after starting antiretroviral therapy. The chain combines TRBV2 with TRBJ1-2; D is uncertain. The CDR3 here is CASSDSYGYTF. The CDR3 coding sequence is TGTGCCAGCAGTGATTCATATGGCTACACCTTC.